This TCR beta chain was sequenced in a study of blood T cell repertoires in COVID-19. On the study more broadly: T cells, B-cell-depleted T cells, or PBMCs provided the cDNA or gDNA that served as material.

Germline V gene sequence: CDR1 GTSNPN, CDR2 SVGIG (reference sequence). The CDR3 is 13 amino acids. V lost 1 base and J 4 bases, leaving 8 bases between the germline ends. Clones were read by immunoSEQ multiplex PCR, and TCRdb kept only the in-frame ones, dropping some. The table shows fewer than 400,000 clones, with roughly nine tenths occurring only once. The rearrangement uses TRBV30 and TRBJ1-5; D perhaps matches TRBD1 (5 bases). The sequenced sample consisted of peripheral blood. The clonotype comes from a woman aged 25 to 39 with COVID-19, enrolled during active disease. This CDR3 is CAWSERQNQPQHF. CDR3 nucleotide sequence: TGTGCCTGGAGTGAGAGACAGAATCAGCCCCAGCATTTT.